This T cell receptor (beta chain) was documented in a study of PD-1 blockade in classical Hodgkin lymphoma. TCRdb's table, derived via immunoSEQ multiplex PCR, lists solely in-frame clones and lacks some. The data hold 95,000 to 100,000 clones, with about 89% observed a single time. By sample share, this clone is medium-sized. Every patient experienced relapse after autologous stem cell transplantation, and brentuximab vedotin exposure varied. Losses at the gene ends were 4 bases for V and 3 bases for J; bases not matched to a gene: 5. Germline-derived CDR1 and CDR2 are MGHRA and YSYEKL. The CDR3 covers 14 residues.

The sample here was peripheral blood mononuclear cells (PBMCs), taken before the second cycle of nivolumab. The chain links TRBV4-1 to TRBJ1-1; 7 bases align to TRBD1. The receptor comes from a human donor with classical Hodgkin lymphoma. The CDR3 bases are TGCGCCAGCAGCCTAGGACAGGCGGACACTGAAGCTTTCTTT. This sequence encodes CASSLGQADTEAFF.